These T cell receptor beta chains were read from a single sample in a study of CD8+ T cells in alopecia areata. The data were produced by immunoSEQ multiplex PCR, yet TCRdb's version contains in-frame clones alone and is incomplete. The repertoire holds tens of thousands of clones, with around 67% as singletons. Sequencing used CD4+ Tregs sorted from blood. The origin of the receptors is a human donor with alopecia areata. Both conserved end residues are part of each CDR3. Each record gives: clone size, V gene, CDR3 length, D gene, J gene, CDR3 protein, CDR3 DNA. The D gene is left open where the match is weak. Size tells how often a clone was seen (once, few, many) or the class of an expanded clone, and some rows leave it out.

few	TRBV5-1	16	TRBD1	TRBJ1-6	CASSLTPGQGLWSLHF	TGCGCCAGCAGCTTGACCCCCGGACAGGGCCTATGGTCCCTCCACTTT
NA	TRBV4-1	14	NA	TRBJ1-1	CASSPGGMNTEAFF	TGCGCCAGCAGCCCAGGCGGGATGAACACTGAAGCTTTCTTT
NA	TRBV29-1	14	TRBD1	TRBJ2-2	CSVVDRVNTGELFF	TGCAGCGTTGTTGACAGGGTAAACACCGGGGAGCTGTTTTTT
NA	TRBV2	11	TRBD2	TRBJ2-1	CASRRGLAQFF	TGTGCCAGCAGGCGGGGACTAGCGCAGTTCTTC
NA	TRBV5-1	11	NA	TRBJ2-5	CASSLAGTQYF	TGCGCCAGCAGCTTGGCGGGGACCCAGTACTTC
NA	TRBV6-8	12	TRBD2	TRBJ2-3	CASGRGTDTQYF	TGTGCCAGCGGGAGGGGCACAGATACGCAGTATTTT
NA	TRBV7-2	15	NA	TRBJ2-1	CASKEVGTSYNEQFF	TGTGCCAGCAAGGAGGTCGGGACCTCCTACAATGAGCAGTTCTTC
NA	TRBV28	14	TRBD2	TRBJ2-3	CASSLGGGVDTQYF	TGTGCCAGCAGTTTGGGGGGAGGGGTAGATACGCAGTATTTT
NA	TRBV28	16	TRBD1	TRBJ1-2	CASKPPGQVIPYGYTF	TGTGCCAGCAAACCCCCGGGACAGGTGATTCCCTATGGCTACACCTTC
few	TRBV7-2	14	TRBD1	TRBJ2-2	CASSWDRITGELFF	TGTGCCAGCAGCTGGGACAGGATCACCGGGGAGCTGTTTTTT
NA	TRBV6-1	13	TRBD2	TRBJ2-3	CASSSGGADTQYF	TGTGCCAGCAGCAGCGGGGGGGCAGATACGCAGTATTTT
once	TRBV6-6	14	TRBD2	TRBJ2-3	CASSPGLAGNTQYF	TGTGCCAGCAGCCCGGGACTAGCCGGAAATACGCAGTATTTT
NA	TRBV30	17	NA	TRBJ1-1	CAWSVLSAGDENTEAFF	TGTGCCTGGAGTGTTTTGAGTGCGGGGGATGAGAACACTGAAGCTTTCTTT
NA	TRBV5-5	16	TRBD2	TRBJ2-1	CASSLGGGRLRNEQFF	TGTGCCAGCAGCTTGGGGGGCGGGAGGCTCCGCAATGAGCAGTTCTTC
NA	TRBV7-2	14	TRBD2	TRBJ2-3	CASSRTSGQDTQYF	TGTGCCAGCAGCCGAACTAGCGGACAAGATACGCAGTATTTT
NA	TRBV7-2	14	TRBD1	TRBJ2-7	CASSLGTGSYEQYF	TGTGCCAGCAGCTTAGGGACAGGCTCCTACGAGCAGTACTTC
NA	TRBV5-5	17	TRBD2	TRBJ2-1	CASTDTQTSGFYNEQFF	TGTGCCAGCACCGACACCCAGACTAGCGGATTTTACAATGAGCAGTTCTTC
NA	TRBV7-6	20	TRBD2	TRBJ2-1	CASSWVASGGALGSYNEQFF	TGTGCCAGCAGCTGGGTGGCTAGCGGGGGGGCCCTAGGTTCCTACAATGAGCAGTTCTTC
few	TRBV5-1	15	NA	TRBJ1-2	CASSPGAESNYGYTF	TGCGCCAGCAGTCCCGGGGCAGAATCTAACTATGGCTACACCTTC
NA	TRBV29-1	13	NA	TRBJ2-7	CSVTDPRSYEQYF	TGCAGCGTTACGGATCCTCGCTCCTACGAGCAGTACTTC
few	TRBV7-8	16	TRBD2	TRBJ2-1	CASSTSTSASYNEQFF	TGTGCCAGCAGCACTTCAACTAGCGCGTCCTACAATGAGCAGTTCTTC
NA	TRBV29-1	15	NA	TRBJ2-3	CSAATGPVGTDTQYF	TGCAGCGCCGCGACAGGCCCCGTGGGCACAGATACGCAGTATTTT
few	TRBV29-1	13	TRBD1	TRBJ1-2	CSVGTDPSYGYTF	TGCAGCGTCGGGACAGACCCCTCCTATGGCTACACCTTC